This is a list of T cell receptor beta chains from one sample in a study of control samples from healthy donors and cancer patients. TCRdb's table, derived via immunoSEQ multiplex PCR, lists solely in-frame clones and lacks some. Its listing shows about 190,000 clones. The sample taken for sequencing was blood. All receptors come from a woman aged 25-40 years in good health. CDR3s include the opening cysteine and the closing phenylalanine or tryptophan. The order of the fields is V gene, D gene, J gene, CDR3 protein, CDR3 DNA. A D gene is named only where the DNA matches it firmly.

v_call: TRBV7-8; d_call: -; j_call: TRBJ1-1; cdr3_aa: CASSRIGGTGSFTEAFF; cdr3_nt: TGTGCCAGCAGTCGCATAGGGGGTACAGGGTCGTTCACTGAAGCTTTCTTT
v_call: TRBV5-1; d_call: TRBD1; j_call: TRBJ1-2; cdr3_aa: CASSEGQLYGYTF; cdr3_nt: TGCGCCAGCAGCGAGGGACAGCTATATGGCTACACCTTC
v_call: TRBV2; d_call: -; j_call: TRBJ1-2; cdr3_aa: CASRTGLRGYTF; cdr3_nt: TGTGCCAGCAGAACAGGGTTGAGGGGCTACACCTTC
v_call: TRBV5-1; d_call: TRBD2; j_call: TRBJ2-1; cdr3_aa: CASSASGGYNEQFF; cdr3_nt: TGCGCCAGCAGCGCCAGCGGGGGGTACAATGAGCAGTTCTTC
v_call: TRBV27; d_call: TRBD1; j_call: TRBJ1-2; cdr3_aa: CASSRQGRDGYTF; cdr3_nt: TGTGCCAGCAGTCGACAGGGGAGGGATGGCTACACCTTC
v_call: TRBV5-5; d_call: -; j_call: TRBJ2-5; cdr3_aa: CASGTGGEETQYF; cdr3_nt: TGTGCCAGCGGAACGGGGGGCGAGGAGACCCAGTACTTC
v_call: TRBV30; d_call: -; j_call: TRBJ1-2; cdr3_aa: CAWKRVNYGYTF; cdr3_nt: TGTGCCTGGAAAAGGGTTAACTATGGCTACACCTTC
v_call: TRBV13; d_call: -; j_call: TRBJ2-3; cdr3_aa: CASSLAGIRTDTQYF; cdr3_nt: TGTGCCAGCAGCTTAGCAGGGATACGCACAGATACGCAGTATTTT
v_call: TRBV5-1; d_call: TRBD1; j_call: TRBJ1-1; cdr3_aa: CASSSNRGYTEAFF; cdr3_nt: TGCGCCAGCAGCTCGAACAGGGGTTACACTGAAGCTTTCTTT
v_call: TRBV28; d_call: -; j_call: TRBJ1-5; cdr3_aa: CASKTVWGVKQPQHF; cdr3_nt: TGTGCCAGCAAAACCGTCTGGGGGGTGAAACAGCCCCAGCATTTT
v_call: TRBV4-2; d_call: TRBD1; j_call: TRBJ1-2; cdr3_aa: CASSSGATGGALGYGYTF; cdr3_nt: TGTGCCAGCAGCTCAGGGGCGACAGGGGGGGCATTAGGCTATGGCTACACCTTC
v_call: TRBV19; d_call: -; j_call: TRBJ2-3; cdr3_aa: CASSLRHILTDTQYF; cdr3_nt: TGTGCCAGTAGTCTTAGACACATCCTCACAGATACGCAGTATTTT
v_call: TRBV4-2; d_call: -; j_call: TRBJ1-4; cdr3_aa: CASRNAEKLFF; cdr3_nt: TGTGCCAGCAGGAACGCCGAAAAACTGTTTTTT
v_call: TRBV27; d_call: -; j_call: TRBJ1-6; cdr3_aa: CASSFGTGASSPLHF; cdr3_nt: TGTGCCAGCAGTTTCGGCACTGGGGCCTCATCACCCCTCCACTTT
v_call: TRBV10-2; d_call: -; j_call: TRBJ2-7; cdr3_aa: CASTAGSYEQYF; cdr3_nt: TGCGCCAGCACGGCAGGTTCCTACGAGCAGTACTTC
v_call: TRBV27; d_call: -; j_call: TRBJ1-1; cdr3_aa: CASSRSRVTYTEAFF; cdr3_nt: TGTGCCAGCAGTCGCAGTAGGGTAACGTACACTGAAGCTTTCTTT
v_call: TRBV6-2/TRBV6-3; d_call: -; j_call: TRBJ1-5; cdr3_aa: CASSYSRQNNQPQHF; cdr3_nt: TGTGCCAGCAGTTACTCCAGGCAGAACAATCAGCCCCAGCATTTT
v_call: TRBV4-3; d_call: TRBD2; j_call: TRBJ2-1; cdr3_aa: CASSQELGASGYNEQFF; cdr3_nt: TGCGCCAGCAGCCAAGAGTTAGGGGCTAGCGGTTACAATGAGCAGTTCTTC
v_call: TRBV5-1; d_call: TRBD1; j_call: TRBJ1-2; cdr3_aa: CASSTGDRNYGYTF; cdr3_nt: TGCGCCAGCAGTACCGGGGACAGAAACTATGGCTACACCTTC
v_call: TRBV19; d_call: -; j_call: TRBJ1-4; cdr3_aa: CASSIGTAVEEKLFF; cdr3_nt: TGTGCCAGTAGTATAGGGACCGCCGTGGAGGAAAAACTGTTTTTT
v_call: TRBV28; d_call: -; j_call: TRBJ1-5; cdr3_aa: CASSLPLGVYSNQPQHF; cdr3_nt: TGTGCCAGCAGTTTACCCCTCGGGGTCTATAGCAATCAGCCCCAGCATTTT
v_call: TRBV28; d_call: -; j_call: TRBJ1-3; cdr3_aa: CASSSGNTIYF; cdr3_nt: TGTGCCAGCAGTTCTGGAAACACCATATATTTT
v_call: TRBV3-1/TRBV3-2; d_call: -; j_call: TRBJ2-3; cdr3_aa: CASSQEGRPTDTQYF; cdr3_nt: TGTGCCAGCAGCCAAGAGGGCCGCCCCACAGATACGCAGTATTTT
v_call: TRBV2; d_call: -; j_call: TRBJ2-7; cdr3_aa: CASSEVGDVTYEQYF; cdr3_nt: TGTGCCAGCAGTGAGGTTGGGGACGTTACCTACGAGCAGTACTTC
v_call: TRBV12-3/TRBV12-4; d_call: -; j_call: TRBJ2-5; cdr3_aa: CASSFGWGETQYF; cdr3_nt: TGTGCCAGCAGTTTTGGCTGGGGGGAGACCCAGTACTTC
v_call: TRBV28; d_call: -; j_call: TRBJ1-2; cdr3_aa: CASSLLIDSGYTF; cdr3_nt: TGTGCCAGCAGTTTATTGATCGATAGCGGCTACACCTTC
v_call: TRBV30; d_call: -; j_call: TRBJ1-1; cdr3_aa: CAWSWGGRNTEAFF; cdr3_nt: TGTGCCTGGAGTTGGGGGGGGAGGAACACTGAAGCTTTCTTT
v_call: TRBV6-4; d_call: -; j_call: TRBJ1-5; cdr3_aa: CASTWPVLSNQPQHF; cdr3_nt: TGTGCCAGTACCTGGCCGGTTCTTAGCAATCAGCCCCAGCATTTT
v_call: TRBV28; d_call: TRBD1; j_call: TRBJ1-4; cdr3_aa: CASQQGGTVGANEKLFF; cdr3_nt: TGTGCCAGCCAACAGGGGGGGACAGTCGGAGCTAATGAAAAACTGTTTTTT
v_call: TRBV10-3; d_call: TRBD1; j_call: TRBJ1-4; cdr3_aa: CATTGAGGKGEKLFF; cdr3_nt: TGTGCCACCACGGGGGCAGGGGGAAAGGGTGAAAAACTGTTTTTT
v_call: TRBV7-9; d_call: TRBD1; j_call: TRBJ2-2; cdr3_aa: CASSPTDRGFSGELFF; cdr3_nt: TGTGCCAGCAGCCCGACGGACAGGGGATTCTCCGGGGAGCTGTTTTTT
v_call: TRBV30; d_call: -; j_call: TRBJ2-5; cdr3_aa: CAWSVVETQYF; cdr3_nt: TGTGCCTGGAGTGTAGTCGAGACCCAGTACTTC
v_call: TRBV6-1; d_call: TRBD1; j_call: TRBJ1-5; cdr3_aa: CASSAQDRVPQPQHF; cdr3_nt: TGTGCCAGCAGTGCCCAAGACAGGGTCCCTCAGCCCCAGCATTTT
v_call: TRBV7-9; d_call: -; j_call: TRBJ1-4; cdr3_aa: CASSLFDKKPEKLFF; cdr3_nt: TGTGCCAGCAGCTTATTTGACAAAAAGCCCGAAAAACTGTTTTTT
v_call: TRBV27; d_call: -; j_call: TRBJ2-1; cdr3_aa: CASSLSELPTFF; cdr3_nt: TGTGCCAGCAGTTTATCGGAACTACCCACGTTCTTC
v_call: TRBV5-1; d_call: TRBD1; j_call: TRBJ1-2; cdr3_aa: CASSPRTGVGGYTF; cdr3_nt: TGCGCCAGCAGCCCAAGGACAGGAGTGGGCGGCTACACCTTC
v_call: TRBV11-3; d_call: -; j_call: TRBJ2-7; cdr3_aa: CASSREPGPVYEQYF; cdr3_nt: TGTGCCAGCAGCCGCGAGCCGGGCCCCGTCTACGAGCAGTACTTC
v_call: TRBV10-3; d_call: -; j_call: TRBJ2-7; cdr3_aa: CAISEEGHYEQYF; cdr3_nt: TGTGCCATCAGTGAGGAGGGACACTACGAGCAGTACTTC
v_call: TRBV11-2; d_call: TRBD1; j_call: TRBJ1-5; cdr3_aa: CASSLMGQNNQPQHF; cdr3_nt: TGTGCCAGCAGCTTAATGGGACAGAACAATCAGCCCCAGCATTTT
v_call: TRBV6-1; d_call: TRBD1; j_call: TRBJ1-3; cdr3_aa: CASSGRTGGSGNTIYF; cdr3_nt: TGTGCCAGCAGTGGTCGGACAGGGGGCAGTGGAAACACCATATATTTT
v_call: TRBV18; d_call: TRBD1; j_call: TRBJ1-1; cdr3_aa: CASSQGDRAGTEAFF; cdr3_nt: TGTGCCAGCTCACAAGGGGACAGGGCGGGTACTGAAGCTTTCTTT